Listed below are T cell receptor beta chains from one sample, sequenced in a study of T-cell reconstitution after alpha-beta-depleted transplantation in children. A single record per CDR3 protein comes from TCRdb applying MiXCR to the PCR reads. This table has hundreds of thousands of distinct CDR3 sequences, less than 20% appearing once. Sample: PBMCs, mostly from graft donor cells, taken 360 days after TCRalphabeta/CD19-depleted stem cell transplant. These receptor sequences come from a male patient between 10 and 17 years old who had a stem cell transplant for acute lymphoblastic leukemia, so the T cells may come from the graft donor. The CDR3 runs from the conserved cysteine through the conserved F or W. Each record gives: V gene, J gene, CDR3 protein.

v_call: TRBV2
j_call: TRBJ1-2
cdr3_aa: CASRVSGGVFPNYGYTF

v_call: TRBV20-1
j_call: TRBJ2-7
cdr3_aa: CSARTTYEQYF

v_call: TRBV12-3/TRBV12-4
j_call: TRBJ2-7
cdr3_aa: CASKGGNTYEQYF

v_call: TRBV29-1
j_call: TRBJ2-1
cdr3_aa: CSVEAGLAALGVF

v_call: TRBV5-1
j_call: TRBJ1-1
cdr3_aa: CASSFEGLSIEAFF

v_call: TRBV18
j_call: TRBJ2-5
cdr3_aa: CASSPPGLAGPSQETQYF

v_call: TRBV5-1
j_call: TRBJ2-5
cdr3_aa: CASSPGLAVYQETQYF

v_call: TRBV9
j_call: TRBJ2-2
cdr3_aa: CASSPAGVGGELFF

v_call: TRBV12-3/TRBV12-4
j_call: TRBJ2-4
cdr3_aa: CASSFRTLGDIQYF

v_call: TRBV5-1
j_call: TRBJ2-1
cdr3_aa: CASRATSGPYNEQFF

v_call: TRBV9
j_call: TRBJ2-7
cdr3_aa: CASSVGKGGPHEQYF

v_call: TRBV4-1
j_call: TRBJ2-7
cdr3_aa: CASSQGGIGMGEQYF

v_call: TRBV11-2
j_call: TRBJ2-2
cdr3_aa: CANRQGTNTGELFF

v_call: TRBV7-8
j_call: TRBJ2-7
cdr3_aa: CASSLEPSGYYEQYF

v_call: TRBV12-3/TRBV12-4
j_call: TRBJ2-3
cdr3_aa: CASSFASGSRTDTQYF

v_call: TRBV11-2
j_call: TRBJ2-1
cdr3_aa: CASSPSGRPNNEQFF

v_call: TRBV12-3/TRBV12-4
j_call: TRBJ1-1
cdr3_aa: CASSPPDEVLLNTEAFF

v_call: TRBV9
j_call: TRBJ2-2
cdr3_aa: CASSAPHLYSRGTGELFF

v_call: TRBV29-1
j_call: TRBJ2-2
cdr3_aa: CSVDGVTLTGELFF

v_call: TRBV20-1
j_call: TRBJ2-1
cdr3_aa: CSGGTSVYNEQFF

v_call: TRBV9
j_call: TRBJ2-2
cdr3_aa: CASSVGQVNTGELFF

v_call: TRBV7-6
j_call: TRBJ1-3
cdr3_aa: CASSLGGGNNPGNTIYF

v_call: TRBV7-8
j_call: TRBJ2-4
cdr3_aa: CASRRLTGSWSEAKNIQYF

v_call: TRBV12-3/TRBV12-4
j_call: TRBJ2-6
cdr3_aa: CASSFWQYNGANVLTF

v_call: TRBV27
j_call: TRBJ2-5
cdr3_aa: CASSPSMGTQYF

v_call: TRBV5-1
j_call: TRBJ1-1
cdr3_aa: CASSLMDTEAFF

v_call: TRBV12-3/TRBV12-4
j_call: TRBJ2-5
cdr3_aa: CASTYLGGQETQYF

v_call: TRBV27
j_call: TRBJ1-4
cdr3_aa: CASRHWGEKLFF